These 13 T cell receptor beta chains share one sample of origin, sequenced in a study of blood T cells in healthy people across ages. Alongside a J-beta primer mix, a sample-barcoded 5' primer served in a second PCR lasting about 6 to 12 cycles. MiXCR, applied by TCRdb to the 5' RACE reads, yields one record per CDR3 protein. Of about 900,000 distinct CDR3 sequences in the sample, about 59% were seen once. The sequenced sample was blood. These receptors were taken from a young man in good health.

Here the CDR3 reads CASSPARAPSTDTQYF. CDR3 sequence (DNA): TGTGCCAGCAGCCCGGCCCGAGCCCCGTCTACAGATACGCAGTATTTT. This rearrangement joins TRBV7-2 to TRBJ2-3; D unresolved. Trimming stripped 5 bases from V and 3 bases from J, with 18 bases between. Germline lookup yields CDR1 SGHTA and CDR2 FQGNSA. This CDR3 has 16 amino acids.

This chain connects TRBV20-1 to TRBJ2-3; a possible D gene is TRBD2 (7 bases). The CDR3 runs 17 residues. Germline CDR1 is DFQATT and CDR2 is SNEGSKA (reference sequence). Trimming stripped 3 bases from V and 2 bases from J, with 21 bases between. CDR3 sequence (DNA): TGCAGTGCTAGGTTCCTTGGCGGGGGCCATCTCACAGATACGCAGTATTTT. Its protein is CSARFLGGGHLTDTQYF.

The chain joins TRBV20-1 to TRBJ2-5; possibly TRBD1 for D (6 bases). Germline assignment: CDR1 DFQATT and CDR2 SNEGSKA (reference sequence). This CDR3 spans 14 amino acids. V was cut by 1 base and J by 5 bases, with 14 bases left in between. CDR3 residues: CSARGTGREETQYF. CDR3 DNA: TGCAGTGCTAGAGGTACAGGGCGCGAGGAGACCCAGTACTTC.

The J gene is TRBJ1-1, the V gene TRBV29-1; D is unclear. The CDR3 spans 11 residues. Trimming shortened V by 6 bases and J by 3 bases, and 8 bases separated the two germline ends. Germline CDR1 and CDR2: SQVTM and ANQGSEA. CDR3 sequence (DNA): TGCAGCGTGGTGTGGGACACTGAAGCTTTCTTT. As protein: CSVVWDTEAFF. Together with reference TRBV29-1 and TRBJ1-1, the CDR3 gives the full variable domain: SAVISQKPSRDICQRGTSLTIQCQVDSQVTMMFWYRQQPGQSLTLIATANQGSEATYESGFVIDKFPISRPNLTFSTLTVSNMSPEDSSIYLCSVVWDTEAFFGQGTRLTVV.

The chain is built from TRBV3-1 and TRBJ2-1, with D uncertain. V shed 1 base and J shed 12 bases, with 10 bases lying between them. The CDR3 sequence is 12 residues long. Germline assignment: CDR1 LGHDT and CDR2 YNNKEL (reference sequence). CDR3 amino acids: CASSQGDGLQFF. CDR3 nucleotide sequence: TGTGCCAGCAGCCAAGGAGACGGATTGCAGTTCTTC.

V is TRBV6-6 and J is TRBJ2-7, with 7 bases lining up with TRBD1. The trim removed 5 bases at V and 2 bases at J, leaving 3 bases unmatched. Germline-derived CDR1 and CDR2 are MNHNY and SVGAGI (reference sequence). The CDR3 sequence is 13 residues long. DNA of the CDR3: TGTGCCAGCAGTGCCCAGGGGGCCTACGAGCAGTACTTC. Amino acids: CASSAQGAYEQYF.

V is TRBV6-6 and J is TRBJ2-1; D unclear. Germline CDR1 and CDR2: MNHNY and SVGAGI (reference sequence). The CDR3 has 12 amino acids. The V end was cut by 7 bases, the J end by 12 bases, with 16 bases between. CDR3 amino acids: CASIKGPSGQFF. The CDR3 nucleotides read TGTGCCAGCATCAAAGGGCCTTCGGGGCAGTTCTTC.

This clonotype was detected only a few times. The chain joins TRBV6-6 to TRBJ1-1; 7 nucleotides agree with TRBD1. CDR1 and CDR2 (germline): MNHNY, SVGAGI (reference sequence). Trimming at V came to 7 bases and at J to 1 base, leaving 3 bases not matched to a gene. This CDR3 is 13 amino acids long. As DNA, the CDR3 is TGTGCCAGCACGGGACAGACGAACACTGAAGCTTTCTTT. It codes for CASTGQTNTEAFF.

The chain joins TRBV29-1 to TRBJ2-5, with D maybe TRBD1 (7 bases). Per the germline V gene, CDR1 is SQVTM and CDR2 is ANQGSEA. The CDR3 consists of 12 residues. The V end lost 6 bases, the J end lost 5 bases, and 13 bases lay between the germline ends. CDR3 coding DNA: TGCAGCGTACCAGGGGGAGGCGAGACCCAGTACTTC. Residues: CSVPGGGETQYF.

As to this clonotype: A much larger clone is a single base away; this may be a read error. The rearrangement joins TRBV6-2 or TRBV6-3 to TRBJ2-5, with D unresolved. The CDR3 is 11 amino acids. Germline lookup yields CDR1 MNHEY and CDR2 SVGEGT. CDR3 sequence (DNA): TGTACCAGCAGTAAACAAGAGACCCAGTACTTC. Encoded protein: CTSSKQETQYF.

This clonotype was counted between two and nine times. The chain recombines TRBV28 with TRBJ2-1; 9 bases map to TRBD2. CDR3 length: 13 amino acids. V was clipped by 11 bases and J by 4 bases; unmatched bases: 6. Germline V gives CDR1 MDHEN, CDR2 SYDVKM. In nucleotides, the CDR3 is TGTGCCCTTCAGCGGGGGGCGTACAATGAGCAGTTCTTC. This encodes CALQRGAYNEQFF.

This clonotype occurred many times. The chain uses TRBV10-3 and TRBJ2-4; 7 bases map to TRBD1. The germline gives CDR1 ENHRY, CDR2 SYGVKD. The V segment lost 11 bases and the J segment 6 bases; nucleotides outside the gene matches: 13. The CDR3 has 14 residues. The CDR3 loop reads CAATGAKGANIQYF. The CDR3 nucleotides read TGTGCCGCCACTGGGGCTAAGGGGGCAAACATTCAGTACTTC.

This clonotype was counted only a few times. The CDR3 nucleotides are TGTGCCAGCAGTTTGTACGCGGGACAACACTATGGCTACACCTTC. As protein: CASSLYAGQHYGYTF. This chain connects TRBV28 to TRBJ1-2; D may be TRBD1 (6 bases). The CDR3 contains 15 residues. Looked up from germline, CDR1 is MDHEN and CDR2 is SYDVKM. V lost 3 bases to trimming and J lost 3 bases, with 14 bases between them.